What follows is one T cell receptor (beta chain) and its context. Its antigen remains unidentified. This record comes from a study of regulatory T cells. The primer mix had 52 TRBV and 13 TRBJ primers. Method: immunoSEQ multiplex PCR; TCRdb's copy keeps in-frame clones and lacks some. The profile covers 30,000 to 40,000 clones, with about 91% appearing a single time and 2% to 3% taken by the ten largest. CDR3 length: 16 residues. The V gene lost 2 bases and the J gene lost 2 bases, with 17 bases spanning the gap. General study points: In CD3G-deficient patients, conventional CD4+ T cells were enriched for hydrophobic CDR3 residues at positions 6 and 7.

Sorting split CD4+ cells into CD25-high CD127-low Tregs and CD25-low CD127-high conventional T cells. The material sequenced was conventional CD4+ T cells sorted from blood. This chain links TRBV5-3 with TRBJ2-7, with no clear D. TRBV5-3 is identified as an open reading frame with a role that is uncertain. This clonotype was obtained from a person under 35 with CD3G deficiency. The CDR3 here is CARSLGGGTSTYEQYF. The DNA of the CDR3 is TGTGCCAGAAGCTTAGGTGGCGGAACATCTACCTACGAGCAGTACTTC.